The present T cell receptor beta chain was sequenced within a study of regulatory T cells in long-lasting Graves disease. This clonotype was detected ten times or more. Sample time point: newly diagnosed GD, antithyroid drugs for less than 3 months. There was RNA extracted from PBMCs, and the TCR library was made from it. American Thyroid Association guidelines served as the basis for diagnosing Graves' disease. Construction of TCR beta libraries relied on iRepertoire HTBI primers and on Arm-PCR targeting CDR3 regions. One entry per CDR3 protein results from TCRdb running MiXCR on the multiplex PCR reads. The sample shows roughly 500,000 distinct CDR3 sequences, roughly 13% of them seen only once. Germline V lookup: CDR1 LGHDT, CDR2 YNNKEL (reference sequence). The CDR3 length is 13 residues. The V segment lost 5 bases and the J segment 8 bases; nucleotides outside the gene matches: 8. These data were also filed under a second study, of T cells in Graves' hyperthyroidism and ophthalmopathy.

The chain couples TRBV3-1 to TRBJ1-2; 7 bases fit TRBD1. Material: peripheral blood mononuclear cells (PBMCs), obtained at new diagnosis, from a patient treated with antithyroid drugs. The sequence was collected from a man under 40 with Graves disease. The CDR3 here is CASSYGQDVGYTF. In DNA, the CDR3 is TGTGCCAGCAGCTACGGACAGGACGTGGGCTACACCTTC.